This T cell receptor (beta chain) was identified during a study of shared clonotypes between healthy human individuals (dated by TCRdb to 2020 to 2021). About the full investigation: A couple of women and a few men aged 18 to 49 years were included in the cohort. Libraries were prepared and TCR repertoires were sequenced by different laboratories using diverse techniques, in order to increase sequencing depth and limit assay-specific biases. Per donor, three plates each were used for CD4 naive and CD4 memory, two for CD8 naive, and one for CD8 memory. The study deeply sequenced blood TCR repertoires of about five healthy adults to estimate repertoire size and the extent of clonotype sharing between individuals. Each donor's leukapheresis produced roughly between roughly 0.85 and 9.5 billion PBMCs. The full study reports these points: The genetic and exposure-history diversity represented was limited by the small number of donors. Sampling was restricted to blood, and TCR repertoires in tissue are likely to differ from TCR repertoires in blood. Pairwise subsampling led to the expectation that sequencing depth would affect the degree of clonotype sharing among donors. Compared with non-shared clonotypes, clonotypes shared by all four sorted-subset donors had higher generation probabilities. Estimated clonotype richness was generally larger for naive than for memory subsets. About 5% of naive CD4, 3.5% of naive CD8, approximately 2.2% of memory CD4, and 0.4% of memory CD8 clonotypes were shared across several donors. Even with the large sequencing depth, rarefaction of the sorted-subset datasets indicated that sequencing was incomplete.

The CDR3 goes from the cysteine to the phenylalanine over 16 residues. The kept DNA is CDR3 alone, 48 bases in frame from the first base. The germline V gene supplies CDR1 SGDLS and CDR2 YYNGEE. V is pared back by 2 bases and J by 0 bases, with 15 bases lying between the germline termini. Using the deep immunoSEQ assay, multiplex PCR amplified TCR CDR3 regions from genomic DNA. Genomic DNA extracted from each cell subset was distributed evenly over all wells of several immunoSEQ 96-well plates, and each plate served as one replicate. Each replicate PCR for sorted subsets received about 0.2 ug genomic DNA, equal to roughly 29,000 T cell genomes. The purified libraries were quantified using a Qubit 3.0 fluorometer, sized with a Bioanalyzer 2100, and then quantified again using the KAPA Library Quantification kit. Every immunoSEQ 96-well plate was sequenced on a dedicated single-read 150-cycle Illumina NextSeq 550 flow cell. As for the authors' bioinformatics: Because the immunoSEQ output held only junctional sequences and lacked quality scores, the filtering could not match the filtering applied to full-length reads. To assign V/J genes and CDR3, sequences were annotated using PyIR, a Python wrapper for IgBLAST v1.9, with IMGT germline references. Reads were removed for weak V/J assignments (E-value above 1e-6), missing CDR3, stop codons, out-of-frame junctions, or ambiguous translated residues. V3J clonotypes were defined as sequences sharing an identical inferred V gene, J gene, and CDR3 amino acid sequence. Percentage overlap between repertoires was computed as shared unique clonotypes divided by the size of the smaller repertoire. Richness of each repertoire was evaluated using RTK rarefaction, the Chao1 estimator, and Recon v2.1 estimates of unobserved clonotypes. For all TCRbeta clonotypes obtained by the gDNA method from a handful of donors, generation probabilities were computed with OLGA. Not all clones reach the TCRdb copy of this immuneACCESS table, which keeps in-frame sequences only. Checked studies attribute under half of the gap to unresolved V genes and leave the rest unexplained. The V and J calls and clone size come from that table; D and trimming were worked out from the DNA. Recorded for this sample are nearly 2 million clones; about 95% of them occurred a single time. The ten largest clones add up to more than 0.95% of the sample.

For the CD8 naive samples, CD45RO-negative cells were positively selected for CCR7, yielding a CD45RA+CCR7+ population from which TemRA cells were excluded. Donors were healthy HIV-negative adults with no recently reported acute infections or vaccinations. Every donor was a Caucasian adult living in Nashville, Tennessee, USA. Blood was obtained by leukapheresis, after which PBMCs were separated by Ficoll-Histopaque density gradient centrifugation and cryopreserved in liquid nitrogen vapor phase. Analytical flow cytometry was used to check the purity and quantity of each magnetically sorted T cell population. Genomic DNA was isolated from every sorted fraction and measured by UV absorbance on a Nanodrop 2000c. Note on this clone: Its antigen specificity is not known. Qualities for individual bases were not recorded, and no much larger clone is one base off.

The V gene is TRBV9 and the J gene is TRBJ2-7, and the D gene may be TRBD1, 7 bases matching. The TCR was taken from a man between 18 and 35 years old in good health. Sequenced material: naive CD8+ T cells sorted from blood. Explained via the paper, the cell subset or site label denotes: CD45RA+CCR7+. The DNA reads as follows: TGTGCCAGCAGCGTCACCTCGGGGGACAGCTCCTACGAGCAGTACTTC. This codes for CASSVTSGDSSYEQYF.